This TCR beta chain was documented in a study of identical twins. General study findings and limits: The study found excess low generation probability among twin-shared out-of-frame alpha sequences. Fewer insertions characterized abundant cord blood beta clonotypes, whereas memory repertoires showed none.

V lost 0 bases and J 0 bases, leaving 9 bases between the germline ends. Germline CDR1 is LGHNA and CDR2 is YNFKEQ. The CDR3 sequence is 15 residues long. TCRdb reanalysed the 5' RACE reads using MiXCR and keeps one entry per CDR3 protein. The sample consists of roughly 770,000 distinct CDR3 sequences, around a sixth of them appearing once. A remark on this clonotype: The target antigen is unknown.

The sample was also reused in another study, on T cells expressing NK-cell markers. That work contributes: CD3+CD56+NKG2C+, CD3+CD56+NKG2C- and CD3+CD56-NKG2C+ T cells, once sorted, supplied the TCR beta repertoires. A few of the donors also had these clonotypes leading their CD3+CD56-NKG2C+ fraction.

This chain uses TRBV4-2 with TRBJ2-7; no firm D call. The clonotype was recovered from a woman aged 18-29 years in good health. Source material: PBMCs. CDR3 region: CASSQDPNPSYEQYF. CDR3 bases: TGTGCCAGCAGCCAAGATCCAAACCCCTCCTACGAGCAGTACTTC.